This TCR beta chain was sequenced during a study of glioma-infiltrating T cells after dendritic cell vaccination. General study findings and limits: Few patients contributed both blood and tumor specimens. TCR clonality showed no direct relationship with survival.

CDR1 is SEHNR and CDR2 is FQNEAQ in the germline V gene (reference sequence). V dropped 5 bases and J dropped 6; count of bases not matched to a gene: 9. The CDR3 totals 15 residues. This clone was seen once. Its antigen remains unknown. Repertoires were generated with immunoSEQ multiplex PCR, while TCRdb's copy carries only in-frame clones and drops some. The sample has about 50,000 clones; about 85% are singletons. The chain recombines TRBV7-9 with TRBJ1-2; 10 bases match TRBD1. Sequencing used blood, obtained before dendritic cell vaccination. This receptor was obtained from a human donor with glioblastoma. CDR3 in DNA: TGTGCCAGCAGCATAAAGACAGGGGGCGGGGATGGCTACACCTTC. This codes for CASSIKTGGGDGYTF.